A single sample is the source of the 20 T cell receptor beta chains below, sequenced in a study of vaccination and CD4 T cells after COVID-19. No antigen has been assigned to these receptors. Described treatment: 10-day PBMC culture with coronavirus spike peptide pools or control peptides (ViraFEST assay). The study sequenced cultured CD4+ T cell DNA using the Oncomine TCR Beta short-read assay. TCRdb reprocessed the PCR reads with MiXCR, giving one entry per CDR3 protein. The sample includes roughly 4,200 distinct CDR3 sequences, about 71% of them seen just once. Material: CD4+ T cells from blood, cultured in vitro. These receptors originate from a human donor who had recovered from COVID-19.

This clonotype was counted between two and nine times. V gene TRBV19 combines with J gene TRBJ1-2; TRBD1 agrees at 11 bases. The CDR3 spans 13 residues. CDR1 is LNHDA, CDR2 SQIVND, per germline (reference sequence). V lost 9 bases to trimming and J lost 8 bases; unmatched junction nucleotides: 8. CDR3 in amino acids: CASSGQGASGYTF. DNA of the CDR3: TGTGCCAGCTCTGGACAGGGGGCGAGCGGCTACACCTTC.

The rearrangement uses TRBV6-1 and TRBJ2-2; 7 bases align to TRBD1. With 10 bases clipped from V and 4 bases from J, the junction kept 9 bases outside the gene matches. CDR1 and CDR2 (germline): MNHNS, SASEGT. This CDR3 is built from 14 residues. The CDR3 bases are TGTGCCATTCGCCGGGACAGACCCACCGGGGAGCTGTTTTTT. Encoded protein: CAIRRDRPTGELFF.

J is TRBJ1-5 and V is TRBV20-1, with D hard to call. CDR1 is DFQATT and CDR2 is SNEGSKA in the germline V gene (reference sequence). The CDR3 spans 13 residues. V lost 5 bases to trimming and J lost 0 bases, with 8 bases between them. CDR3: CSAPTDSNQPQHF. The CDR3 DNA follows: TGCAGTGCTCCAACAGATAGCAATCAGCCCCAGCATTTT.

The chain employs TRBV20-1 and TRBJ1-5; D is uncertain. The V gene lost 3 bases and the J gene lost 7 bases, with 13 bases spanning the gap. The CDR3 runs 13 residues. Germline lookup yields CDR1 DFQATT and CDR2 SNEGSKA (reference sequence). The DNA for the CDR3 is TGCAGTGCTAGTAAGGGATTGGGGCAGCCCCAGCATTTT. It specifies CSASKGLGQPQHF.

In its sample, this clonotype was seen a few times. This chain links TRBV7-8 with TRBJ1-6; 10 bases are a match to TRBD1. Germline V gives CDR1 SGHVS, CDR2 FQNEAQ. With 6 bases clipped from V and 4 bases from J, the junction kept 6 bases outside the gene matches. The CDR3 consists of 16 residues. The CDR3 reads CASRPRDRGYNSPLHF. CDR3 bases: TGTGCCAGCAGACCCCGGGACAGGGGTTATAATTCACCCCTCCACTTT.

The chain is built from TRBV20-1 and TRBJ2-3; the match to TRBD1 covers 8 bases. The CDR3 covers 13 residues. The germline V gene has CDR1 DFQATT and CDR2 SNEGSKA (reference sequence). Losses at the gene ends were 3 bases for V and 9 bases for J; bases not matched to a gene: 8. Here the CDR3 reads CSASVTGEGTQYF. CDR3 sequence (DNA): TGCAGTGCTAGCGTGACAGGGGAAGGAACGCAGTATTTT.

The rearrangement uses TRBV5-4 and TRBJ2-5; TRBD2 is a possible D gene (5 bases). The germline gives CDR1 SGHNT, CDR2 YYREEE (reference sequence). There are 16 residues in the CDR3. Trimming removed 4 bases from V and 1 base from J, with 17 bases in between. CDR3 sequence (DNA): TGTGCCAGCAGCCGGTCGGCTAGCCGTCCCCAAGAGACCCAGTACTTC. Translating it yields CASSRSASRPQETQYF. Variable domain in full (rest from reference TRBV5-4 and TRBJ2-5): ETGVTQSPTHLIKTRGQQVTLRCSSQSGHNTVSWYQQALGQGPQFIFQYYREEENGRGNFPPRFSGLQFPNYSSELNVNALELDDSALYLCASSRSASRPQETQYFGPGTRLLVL.

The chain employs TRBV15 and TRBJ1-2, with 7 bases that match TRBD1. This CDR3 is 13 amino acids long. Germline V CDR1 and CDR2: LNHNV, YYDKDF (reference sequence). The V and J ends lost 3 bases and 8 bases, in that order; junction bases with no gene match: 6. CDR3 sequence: CATSRDRPYGYTF. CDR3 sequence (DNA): TGTGCCACCAGCAGGGACAGGCCCTACGGCTACACCTTC.

CDR3 DNA: TGTGCCAGCAGTTACACTGGGGCCAACGTCCTGACTTTC. Its protein is CASSYTGANVLTF. The chain uses TRBV6-2 or TRBV6-3 and TRBJ2-6; D is undetermined. This CDR3 region has 13 residues. Germline-derived CDR1 and CDR2 are MNHEY and SVGEGT. Trimming removed 2 bases at V and 2 bases at J, with 1 base between.

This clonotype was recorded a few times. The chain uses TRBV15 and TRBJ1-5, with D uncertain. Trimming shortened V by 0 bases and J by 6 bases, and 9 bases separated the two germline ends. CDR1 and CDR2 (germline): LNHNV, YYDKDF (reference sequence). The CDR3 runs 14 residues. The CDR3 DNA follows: TGTGCCACCAGCAGAGATCCGGTCGGTCAGCCCCAGCATTTT. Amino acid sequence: CATSRDPVGQPQHF. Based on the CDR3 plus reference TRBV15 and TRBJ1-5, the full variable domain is DAMVIQNPRYQVTQFGKPVTLSCSQTLNHNVMYWYQQKSSQAPKLLFHYYDKDFNNEADTPDNFQSRRPNTSFCFLDIRSPGLGDTAMYLCATSRDPVGQPQHFGDGTRLSIL.

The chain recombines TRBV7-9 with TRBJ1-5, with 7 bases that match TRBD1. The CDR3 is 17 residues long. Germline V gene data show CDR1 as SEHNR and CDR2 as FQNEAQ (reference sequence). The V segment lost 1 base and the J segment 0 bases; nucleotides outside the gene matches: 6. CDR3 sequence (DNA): TGTGCCAGCAGCTTAGGGGACAGCCTTAATAGCAATCAGCCCCAGCATTTT. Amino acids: CASSLGDSLNSNQPQHF.

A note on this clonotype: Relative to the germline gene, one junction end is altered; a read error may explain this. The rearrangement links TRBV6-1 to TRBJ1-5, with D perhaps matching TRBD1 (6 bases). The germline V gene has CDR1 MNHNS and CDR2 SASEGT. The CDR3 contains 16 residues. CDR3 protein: CASSPGGGWGNQLQHF. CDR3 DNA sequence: TGTGCCAGCAGTCCCGGTGGGGGCTGGGGCAATCAGCTCCAGCATTTT.

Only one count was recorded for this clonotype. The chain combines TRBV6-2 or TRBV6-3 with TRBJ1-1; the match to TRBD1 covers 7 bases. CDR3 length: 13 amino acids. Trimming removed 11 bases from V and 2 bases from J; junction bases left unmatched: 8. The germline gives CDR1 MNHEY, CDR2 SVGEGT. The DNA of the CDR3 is TGTGCCGCCCACCAGGGGGTCAACACTGAAGCTTTCTTT. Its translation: CAAHQGVNTEAFF.

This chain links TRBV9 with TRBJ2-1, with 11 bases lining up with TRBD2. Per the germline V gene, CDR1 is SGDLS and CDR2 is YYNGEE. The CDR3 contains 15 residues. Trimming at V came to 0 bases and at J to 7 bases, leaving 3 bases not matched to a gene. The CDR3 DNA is TGTGCCAGCAGCGTAGGACTAGCGGGGTTGAATGAGCAGTTCTTC. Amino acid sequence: CASSVGLAGLNEQFF. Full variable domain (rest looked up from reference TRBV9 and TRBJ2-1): DSGVTQTPKHLITATGQRVTLRCSPRSGDLSVYWYQQSLDQGLQFLIQYYNGEERAKGNILERFSAQQFPDLHSELNLSSLELGDSALYFCASSVGLAGLNEQFFGPGTRLTVL.

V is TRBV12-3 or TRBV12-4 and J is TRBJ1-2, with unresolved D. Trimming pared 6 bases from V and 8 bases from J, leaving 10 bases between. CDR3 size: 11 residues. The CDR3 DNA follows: TGTGCCAGCAGCCACGGGGTCGGCTACACCTTC. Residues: CASSHGVGYTF.

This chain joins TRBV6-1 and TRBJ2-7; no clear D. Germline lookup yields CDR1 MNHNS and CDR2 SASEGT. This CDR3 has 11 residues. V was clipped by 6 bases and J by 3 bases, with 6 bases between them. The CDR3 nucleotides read TGTGCCAGCAGGACGGTCTACGAGCAGTACTTC. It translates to CASRTVYEQYF.

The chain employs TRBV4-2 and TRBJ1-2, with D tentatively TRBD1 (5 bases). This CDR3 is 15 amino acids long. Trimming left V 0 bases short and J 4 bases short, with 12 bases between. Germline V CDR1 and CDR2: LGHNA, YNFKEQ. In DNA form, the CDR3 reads TGTGCCAGCAGCCAAGAAGAGTGGACACCCTATGGCTACACCTTC. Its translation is CASSQEEWTPYGYTF.

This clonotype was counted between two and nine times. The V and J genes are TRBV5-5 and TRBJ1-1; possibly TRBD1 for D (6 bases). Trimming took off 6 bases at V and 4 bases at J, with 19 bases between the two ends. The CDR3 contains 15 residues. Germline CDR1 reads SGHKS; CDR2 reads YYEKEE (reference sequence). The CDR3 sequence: CASTPFRGPLTEAFF. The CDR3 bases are TGTGCCAGCACGCCTTTCAGGGGCCCGCTCACTGAAGCTTTCTTT.

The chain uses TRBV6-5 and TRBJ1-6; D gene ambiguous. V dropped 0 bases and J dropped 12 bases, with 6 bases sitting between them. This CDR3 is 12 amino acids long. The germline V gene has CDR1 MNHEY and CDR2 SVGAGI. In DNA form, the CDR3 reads TGTGCCAGCAGTTACTCGAGAGGACCCCTCCACTTT. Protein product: CASSYSRGPLHF.

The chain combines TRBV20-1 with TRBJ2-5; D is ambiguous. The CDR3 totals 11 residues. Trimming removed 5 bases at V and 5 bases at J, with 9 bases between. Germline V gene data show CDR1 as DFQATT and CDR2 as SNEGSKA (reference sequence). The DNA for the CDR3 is TGCAGTGCTCCCTTCGGGGAGACCCAGTACTTC. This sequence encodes CSAPFGETQYF.